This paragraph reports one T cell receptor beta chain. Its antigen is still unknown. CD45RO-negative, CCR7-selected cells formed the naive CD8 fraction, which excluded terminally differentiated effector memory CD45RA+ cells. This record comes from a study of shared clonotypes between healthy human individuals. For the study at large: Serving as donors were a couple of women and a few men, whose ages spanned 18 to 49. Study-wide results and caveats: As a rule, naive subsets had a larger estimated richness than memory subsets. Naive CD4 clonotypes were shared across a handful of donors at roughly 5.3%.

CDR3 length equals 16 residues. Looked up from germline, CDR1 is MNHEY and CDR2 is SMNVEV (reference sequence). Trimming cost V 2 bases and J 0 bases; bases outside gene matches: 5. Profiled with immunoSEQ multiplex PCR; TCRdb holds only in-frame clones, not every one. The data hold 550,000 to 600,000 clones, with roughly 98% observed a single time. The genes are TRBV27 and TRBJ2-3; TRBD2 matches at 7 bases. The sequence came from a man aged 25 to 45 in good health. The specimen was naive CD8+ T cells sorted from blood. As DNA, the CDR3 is TGTGCCAGCAGTTTAGGCGCTAGCGGAAGCACAGATACGCAGTATTTT. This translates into CASSLGASGSTDTQYF.